This T cell receptor beta chain was found in a study of cytomegalovirus exposure and HLA in healthy donors. Study-level results: Confirmation was obtained in vitro that a few CMV-associated chains are specific for CMV antigens. A prior analysis recorded that most TCR beta V segments were productive about 87% or about 30% of the time.

PCR primers comprised 60 Vbeta and 13 Jbeta primers. The method was immunoSEQ multiplex PCR; TCRdb's version includes in-frame clones alone and lacks a portion of them. In the table there are roughly 250,000 clones, 75% to 85% of which are singletons. Germline CDR1 and CDR2: SGHTA and FQGNSA. The CDR3 consists of 16 residues. V shed 8 bases, J shed 7 bases, and the junction held 11 bases outside the gene matches. Of note for this clone: What it binds is unknown.

The V gene is TRBV7-2, the J gene TRBJ2-1; TRBD2 matches 13 bases. Sequences were obtained from PBMCs. The source is a girl under 10 years old in good health and CMV-seronegative. This chain's CDR3 is CASFGLAGATANEQFF. The CDR3 bases are TGTGCCAGCTTTGGACTAGCGGGAGCTACGGCTAATGAGCAGTTCTTC.